This record concerns one T cell receptor (beta chain) sequence. Trimming cost V 3 bases and J 0 bases, with 10 bases left between them. Germline V gene data show CDR1 as SGHRS and CDR2 as YFSETQ. CDR3 length: 14 residues. The data belong to a study of blood T cell repertoires in COVID-19. About the study: Samples came from the United States, Italy and Spain, spanning acute and convalescent COVID-19. PBMCs, B-cell-depleted T cells, or T cells provided the cDNA or gDNA that made up the material.

TCRdb keeps only in-frame clones here, not all; method: immunoSEQ multiplex PCR. The sample includes about 180,000 clones, about 84% of them seen just once. The sequence derives from a human donor in a cohort sampled during active COVID-19. The chain joins TRBV5-1 to TRBJ2-7; a weak D match, TRBD1 (6 bases). Sequencing was carried out using peripheral blood. This chain's CDR3 is CASSSGTFSYEQYF. DNA for the CDR3: TGCGCCAGCAGCTCCGGGACATTCTCCTACGAGCAGTACTTC.